Here is one T cell receptor beta chain with its context. Antigen unknown. Trimming removed 2 bases from V and 2 bases from J, with 6 bases in between. The length of the CDR3 is 13 residues. Germline V gene lookup returns CDR1 LNHDA and CDR2 SQIVND (reference sequence). This specimen comes from a study of cytomegalovirus exposure and HLA in healthy donors. Study findings and constraints: Per a prior analysis, the majority of TCR beta V segments were productive roughly 87% or roughly 30% of the time.

PCR employed 60 Vbeta and 13 Jbeta primers. Assay: immunoSEQ multiplex PCR; the TCRdb copy retains only in-frame clones and omits some. The repertoire holds approximately 160,000 clones, with about 81% as singletons. Sequenced material: PBMCs. The J gene is TRBJ2-5, the V gene TRBV19; no firm D call. The clonotype comes from a girl aged 2 to 9 in good health and CMV-seropositive. The CDR3 reads CASSITLQETQYF. The CDR3 DNA reads TGTGCCAGTAGTATAACTCTACAAGAGACCCAGTACTTC.